This T cell receptor (beta chain) originates from a study of OX40 agonist ivuxolimab in advanced cancers. The table came from immunoSEQ multiplex PCR; TCRdb's copy has only in-frame clones and leaves some out. This repertoire shows about 75,000 clones, about 86% found once; its top ten account for roughly 8.6%. Exclusion applied to patients with autoimmune disease history or systemic immunosuppression. The germline gives CDR1 MGHDK, CDR2 SYGVNS. V was clipped by 5 bases and J by 1 base, with 10 bases between them. CDR3 size: 14 residues. This chain joins TRBV25-1 and TRBJ2-3; D ambiguous. The sequence came from an adult with an advanced solid tumor such as melanoma, head and neck, liver or kidney cancer. This specimen was CD4+ or CD8+ T cells sorted from blood, taken in a trial of the OX40 agonist ivuxolimab. CDR3 sequence reads: CASSFPQGTDTQYF. CDR3 coding DNA: TGTGCCAGCAGTTTTCCCCAGGGCACAGATACGCAGTATTTT.